This T cell receptor (beta chain) was recorded in a study of neoadjuvant nivolumab and ipilimumab in lung cancer. The CDR3 consists of 17 residues. With 1 base removed from V and 0 bases from J, the gap between germline ends came to 13 bases. Clones were sequenced by immunoSEQ multiplex PCR, and TCRdb holds only the in-frame ones, with some missing. In the table there are tens of thousands of clones, 65% to 85% of which are singletons. The rearrangement uses TRBV23-1 and TRBJ1-5, with unresolved D. TRBV23-1 is an ORF; its function is uncertain. This material consisted of tumor tissue, taken after neoadjuvant nivolumab, alone or with ipilimumab, at or shortly before surgery. The clonotype originates from an adult with non-small cell lung cancer. DNA for the CDR3: TGCGCCAGCAGTCAATTAGACCCCCACTATAGCAATCAGCCCCAGCATTTT. Amino acids: CASSQLDPHYSNQPQHF.